These T cell receptor beta chains were read from a single sample in a study of OX40 agonist ivuxolimab in advanced cancers. Here immunoSEQ multiplex PCR was the method, and the copy in TCRdb shows in-frame clones only, minus some. The table shows approximately 40,000 clones, with around 89% occurring only once. The sample was CD4+ or CD8+ T cells sorted from blood, taken in a trial of the OX40 agonist ivuxolimab. The receptors stem from an adult with an advanced solid tumor such as melanoma, head and neck, liver or kidney cancer. Each CDR3 is given with its conserved first and last residue. The D gene is left open where the match is weak. For some rows the clone size is stated as once, few or many, or as a class when expanded; others skip it.

J gene: TRBJ2-7; D gene: .; clone size: .; V gene: TRBV7-2; CDR3 protein: CASSSSRGEVYEQYF; CDR3 DNA: TGTGCCAGCAGCTCCTCCAGGGGGGAGGTCTACGAGCAGTACTTC
J gene: TRBJ2-1; D gene: TRBD2; clone size: .; V gene: TRBV7-3; CDR3 protein: CASSFGLAGGDEQFF; CDR3 DNA: TGTGCCAGCAGCTTTGGACTAGCGGGAGGAGATGAGCAGTTCTTC
J gene: TRBJ1-2; D gene: .; clone size: .; V gene: TRBV6-5; CDR3 protein: CASSYWQGSGYTF; CDR3 DNA: TGTGCCAGCAGTTACTGGCAGGGCTCTGGCTACACCTTC
J gene: TRBJ2-7; D gene: .; clone size: .; V gene: TRBV11-2; CDR3 protein: CASSPGTLYEQYF; CDR3 DNA: TGTGCCAGCAGCCCCGGGACTCTCTACGAGCAGTACTTC
J gene: TRBJ2-1; D gene: TRBD1; clone size: .; V gene: TRBV18; CDR3 protein: CASSSGTGFYNEQFF; CDR3 DNA: TGTGCCAGCTCGTCCGGGACAGGGTTCTACAATGAGCAGTTCTTC
J gene: TRBJ2-1; D gene: TRBD1; clone size: .; V gene: TRBV30; CDR3 protein: CAWSVGQGYNEQFF; CDR3 DNA: TGTGCTTGGTCAGTGGGACAGGGGTACAATGAGCAGTTCTTC
J gene: TRBJ2-7; D gene: TRBD1; clone size: .; V gene: TRBV29-1; CDR3 protein: CSVEDGLSGTGRYEQYF; CDR3 DNA: TGCAGCGTTGAAGATGGGTTATCCGGGACAGGGCGATACGAGCAGTACTTC
J gene: TRBJ2-2; D gene: TRBD1; clone size: once; V gene: TRBV27; CDR3 protein: CASQTRTGYASTGELFF; CDR3 DNA: TGTGCCAGCCAGACCCGGACAGGGTACGCGAGCACCGGGGAGCTGTTTTTT
J gene: TRBJ2-7; D gene: .; clone size: .; V gene: TRBV4-2; CDR3 protein: CASSLGSGYEQYF; CDR3 DNA: TGTGCCAGCAGCTTGGGTTCCGGTTACGAGCAGTACTTC
J gene: TRBJ1-2; D gene: .; clone size: .; V gene: TRBV30; CDR3 protein: CAWSTGPSDGNGYTF; CDR3 DNA: TGTGCCTGGAGTACCGGGCCCTCAGATGGGAATGGCTACACCTTC
J gene: TRBJ2-5; D gene: .; clone size: .; V gene: TRBV6-5; CDR3 protein: CASRPGARETQYF; CDR3 DNA: TGTGCCAGCAGGCCGGGGGCCCGGGAGACCCAGTACTTC
J gene: TRBJ2-1; D gene: .; clone size: .; V gene: TRBV6-1; CDR3 protein: CASSEGFYEQFF; CDR3 DNA: TGTGCCAGCAGTGAAGGGTTCTATGAGCAGTTCTTC
J gene: TRBJ2-3; D gene: .; clone size: .; V gene: TRBV27; CDR3 protein: CASSPRAATTDTQYF; CDR3 DNA: TGTGCCAGCAGTCCCCGAGCGGCCACCACAGATACGCAGTATTTT
J gene: TRBJ2-5; D gene: TRBD2; clone size: .; V gene: TRBV6-1; CDR3 protein: CASSEALPGVAGGLETQYF; CDR3 DNA: TGTGCCAGCAGTGAAGCGCTACCGGGGGTAGCGGGAGGGTTGGAGACCCAGTACTTC
J gene: TRBJ2-1; D gene: TRBD2; clone size: .; V gene: TRBV27; CDR3 protein: CASGILAGGIENEQFF; CDR3 DNA: TGTGCCAGCGGCATACTAGCGGGAGGGATAGAGAATGAGCAGTTCTTC
J gene: TRBJ2-7; D gene: .; clone size: once; V gene: TRBV27; CDR3 protein: CASSFQQSSYEQYF; CDR3 DNA: TGTGCCAGCAGTTTTCAGCAGAGCTCCTACGAGCAGTACTTC
J gene: TRBJ2-2; D gene: TRBD2; clone size: .; V gene: TRBV2; CDR3 protein: CAPGGARVGTSGTGELFF; CDR3 DNA: TGTGCCCCGGGCGGCGCGCGTGTGGGGACTAGCGGGACCGGGGAGCTGTTTTTT
J gene: TRBJ2-5; D gene: .; clone size: few; V gene: TRBV7-9; CDR3 protein: CASSSASKTQYF; CDR3 DNA: TGTGCCAGCAGCTCGGCCTCTAAGACCCAGTACTTC
J gene: TRBJ2-1; D gene: .; clone size: .; V gene: TRBV28; CDR3 protein: CASSALLRGSGAYNEQFF; CDR3 DNA: TGTGCCAGCAGTGCGCTACTAAGGGGGAGCGGGGCATACAATGAGCAGTTCTTC
J gene: TRBJ2-7; D gene: .; clone size: .; V gene: TRBV27; CDR3 protein: CASSLSAGRGYEQYF; CDR3 DNA: TGTGCCAGCAGTTTATCGGCAGGTCGGGGGTACGAGCAGTACTTC
J gene: TRBJ2-3; D gene: TRBD2; clone size: .; V gene: TRBV6-5; CDR3 protein: CASSSRTSDGDTQYF; CDR3 DNA: TGTGCCAGCAGTTCTCGGACTAGCGATGGAGATACGCAGTATTTT
J gene: TRBJ2-5; D gene: TRBD2; clone size: .; V gene: TRBV6-1; CDR3 protein: CASSEALRTGGPETQYF; CDR3 DNA: TGTGCCAGCAGTGAAGCGCTTCGGACGGGGGGTCCAGAGACCCAGTACTTC
J gene: TRBJ1-5; D gene: .; clone size: .; V gene: TRBV27; CDR3 protein: CASSWGPGNQPQHF; CDR3 DNA: TGTGCCAGCAGTTGGGGACCGGGGAATCAGCCCCAGCATTTT
J gene: TRBJ2-7; D gene: TRBD2; clone size: once; V gene: TRBV9; CDR3 protein: CASSPSSGSSYEQYF; CDR3 DNA: TGTGCCAGCAGCCCCTCTAGCGGGAGCTCCTACGAGCAGTACTTC
J gene: TRBJ2-7; D gene: .; clone size: .; V gene: TRBV6-5; CDR3 protein: CASSYGDQNSYEQYF; CDR3 DNA: TGTGCCAGCAGTTACGGGGACCAAAACTCCTACGAGCAGTACTTC
J gene: TRBJ2-7; D gene: .; clone size: .; V gene: TRBV5-1; CDR3 protein: CASSSYGPTVYEQYF; CDR3 DNA: TGCGCCAGCAGCTCGTACGGGCCGACCGTTTACGAGCAGTACTTC
J gene: TRBJ2-7; D gene: .; clone size: .; V gene: TRBV9; CDR3 protein: CASSVGGVGSYEQYF; CDR3 DNA: TGTGCCAGCAGCGTAGGGGGGGTCGGCTCCTACGAGCAGTACTTC
J gene: TRBJ2-5; D gene: TRBD2; clone size: .; V gene: TRBV27; CDR3 protein: CASRLAGGGGRETQYF; CDR3 DNA: TGTGCCAGCAGGTTGGCGGGAGGTGGGGGACGAGAGACCCAGTACTTC
J gene: TRBJ2-1; D gene: .; clone size: large; V gene: TRBV5-1; CDR3 protein: CASSLVWGNEQFF; CDR3 DNA: TGCGCCAGCAGCTTGGTGTGGGGCAATGAGCAGTTCTTC
J gene: TRBJ2-7; D gene: .; clone size: .; V gene: TRBV28; CDR3 protein: CASTSWAGAFYEQYF; CDR3 DNA: TGTGCCAGCACTTCCTGGGCAGGGGCCTTCTACGAGCAGTACTTC
J gene: TRBJ2-1; D gene: TRBD2; clone size: .; V gene: TRBV6-5; CDR3 protein: CASSYASGRAEQFF; CDR3 DNA: TGTGCCAGCAGTTACGCTAGCGGGAGAGCTGAGCAGTTCTTC
J gene: TRBJ2-3; D gene: .; clone size: .; V gene: TRBV7-9; CDR3 protein: CASSLKGSVADTQYF; CDR3 DNA: TGTGCCAGCAGCCTAAAGGGATCAGTTGCAGATACGCAGTATTTT
J gene: TRBJ1-2; D gene: .; clone size: .; V gene: TRBV29-1; CDR3 protein: CSAPGSNYGYTF; CDR3 DNA: TGCAGCGCCCCGGGGTCCAACTATGGCTACACCTTC
J gene: TRBJ2-2; D gene: TRBD1; clone size: .; V gene: TRBV4-1; CDR3 protein: CASSHLLGQGTGELFF; CDR3 DNA: TGCGCCAGCAGCCATTTACTGGGACAGGGAACCGGGGAGCTGTTTTTT
J gene: TRBJ1-2; D gene: .; clone size: .; V gene: TRBV6-9; CDR3 protein: CASSAEAYGKTYGYTF; CDR3 DNA: TGTGCCAGCAGTGCTGAAGCGTACGGAAAGACCTATGGCTACACATTC
J gene: TRBJ2-7; D gene: TRBD2; clone size: few; V gene: TRBV5-1; CDR3 protein: CASSLSLAGYEQYF; CDR3 DNA: TGCGCCAGCAGCTTGTCACTAGCGGGCTACGAGCAGTACTTC
J gene: TRBJ2-3; D gene: .; clone size: .; V gene: TRBV19; CDR3 protein: CASSIGGKSTDTQYF; CDR3 DNA: TGTGCCAGTAGTATTGGCGGGAAAAGCACAGATACGCAGTATTTT
J gene: TRBJ2-7; D gene: TRBD1; clone size: .; V gene: TRBV5-6; CDR3 protein: CASSFGTGKYEQYF; CDR3 DNA: TGTGCCAGCAGCTTCGGGACAGGGAAGTACGAGCAGTACTTC
J gene: TRBJ2-5; D gene: TRBD2; clone size: .; V gene: TRBV27; CDR3 protein: CASSPSGSPETQYF; CDR3 DNA: TGTGCCAGCAGTCCAAGCGGGAGCCCGGAGACCCAGTACTTC
J gene: TRBJ2-2; D gene: .; clone size: .; V gene: TRBV7-9; CDR3 protein: CASSPRQSGELFF; CDR3 DNA: TGTGCCAGCAGCCCCCGACAGTCCGGGGAGCTGTTTTTT
J gene: TRBJ1-1; D gene: .; clone size: once; V gene: TRBV9; CDR3 protein: CASSGTGSNTEAFF; CDR3 DNA: TGTGCCAGCAGTGGGACTGGATCGAACACTGAAGCTTTCTTT
J gene: TRBJ2-1; D gene: TRBD1; clone size: .; V gene: TRBV9; CDR3 protein: CASSVVGQGARNEQFF; CDR3 DNA: TGTGCCAGCAGCGTAGTGGGACAGGGGGCGCGGAATGAGCAGTTCTTC
J gene: TRBJ1-1; D gene: TRBD1; clone size: few; V gene: TRBV12-5; CDR3 protein: CASGLPTKTGGYDGGTEAFF; CDR3 DNA: TGTGCTAGTGGTTTGCCGACGAAGACAGGGGGTTATGATGGCGGCACTGAAGCTTTCTTT
J gene: TRBJ2-5; D gene: TRBD2; clone size: .; V gene: TRBV27; CDR3 protein: CASRGLAGDLGETQYF; CDR3 DNA: TGTGCCAGCCGGGGACTAGCGGGAGATCTGGGAGAGACCCAGTACTTC
J gene: TRBJ1-5; D gene: .; clone size: .; V gene: TRBV27; CDR3 protein: CASKALRGVNQPQHF; CDR3 DNA: TGTGCCAGCAAGGCGCTACGGGGGGTGAATCAGCCCCAGCATTTT
J gene: TRBJ2-2; D gene: TRBD1; clone size: .; V gene: TRBV28; CDR3 protein: CASSHPDRAWAHTGELFF; CDR3 DNA: TGTGCCAGCAGTCACCCCGACAGGGCATGGGCGCACACCGGGGAGCTGTTTTTT
J gene: TRBJ2-3; D gene: .; clone size: .; V gene: TRBV6-5; CDR3 protein: CASRYGSGRLTDTQYF; CDR3 DNA: TGTGCCAGCAGATACGGTAGCGGACGCCTCACAGATACGCAGTATTTT
J gene: TRBJ2-3; D gene: .; clone size: .; V gene: TRBV13; CDR3 protein: CASSSAVLGTQYF; CDR3 DNA: TGTGCCAGCAGCTCCGCGGTATTGGGTACGCAGTATTTT
J gene: TRBJ2-1; D gene: .; clone size: .; V gene: TRBV7-3; CDR3 protein: CASSLGAEGNEQFF; CDR3 DNA: TGTGCCAGCAGCTTAGGGGCGGAAGGGAATGAGCAGTTCTTC
J gene: TRBJ2-7; D gene: TRBD2; clone size: .; V gene: TRBV5-1; CDR3 protein: CASSLTSAYEQYF; CDR3 DNA: TGCGCCAGCAGCTTAACTAGCGCCTACGAGCAGTACTTC
J gene: TRBJ2-7; D gene: TRBD2; clone size: .; V gene: TRBV9; CDR3 protein: CASSAGSGTSGDLKGYEQYF; CDR3 DNA: TGTGCCAGCAGCGCCGGTTCCGGGACTAGCGGAGACCTAAAAGGATACGAGCAGTACTTC
J gene: TRBJ1-4; D gene: .; clone size: .; V gene: TRBV4-1; CDR3 protein: CASSPWIYANEKLFF; CDR3 DNA: TGCGCCAGCAGCCCCTGGATATATGCTAATGAAAAACTGTTTTTT